The clone carrying this TCR beta chain was seen only once. The CDR3 loop spans 15 amino acids. Germline CDR1 SGHAT, CDR2 FQNNGV. With V trimmed by 5 bases and J by 0 bases, 0 bases remained unmatched. This record comes from a study of blood T cell repertoires in COVID-19. Sequencing was performed with immunoSEQ multiplex PCR; in TCRdb, only in-frame clones are kept and a portion is missing. The profile shows some 150,000 clones, approximately 88% of them singletons. The TCR comes from a human donor in a cohort sampled during active COVID-19. Sequencing was performed on peripheral blood. The chain combines TRBV11-2 with TRBJ2-3; 12 positions match TRBD2. The CDR3 is CASSLAGGSTDTQYF. In nucleotides, the CDR3 is TGTGCCAGCAGCCTAGCGGGAGGGAGCACAGATACGCAGTATTTT.